One sample yielded the 21 T cell receptor beta chains listed below, sequenced in a study of cytomegalovirus exposure and HLA in healthy donors. TCRdb's copy holds only in-frame clones and misses some; the assay was immunoSEQ multiplex PCR. Here the sample spans over 70,000 clones, about 90% being singletons. Sequenced material: PBMCs. These TCRs come from a young woman in good health and CMV-seropositive.

The V gene is TRBV28, the J gene TRBJ2-7; D perhaps matches TRBD2 (5 bases). V was clipped by 4 bases and J by 3 bases, with 16 bases between them. From germline, CDR1 is MDHEN and CDR2 SYDVKM. CDR3 length: 15 residues. In DNA, the CDR3 is TGTGCCAGCAGTTCGGTAAGCGGAATCGGCTACGAGCAGTACTTC. It translates to CASSSVSGIGYEQYF.

V gene TRBV6-1 combines with J gene TRBJ2-2; D unclear. The germline V and J ends were trimmed by 2 bases and 2 bases, with 12 bases remaining between them. Germline loops: CDR1 MNHNS, CDR2 SASEGT. The CDR3 contains 16 residues. For the CDR3, the DNA is TGTGCCAGCAGTGAACTTTCGAACAAAAACACCGGGGAGCTGTTTTTT. It is translated as CASSELSNKNTGELFF.

The chain uses TRBV5-1 and TRBJ2-7, with 8 bases that match TRBD1. This CDR3 spans 15 amino acids. V shed 5 bases and J 1 base; nucleotides not matched to a gene: 8. Germline lookup yields CDR1 SGHRS and CDR2 YFSETQ. CDR3 nucleotides: TGCGCCAGCAGTCTAAGTCAGGGGGCGTCCTACGAGCAGTACTTC. This encodes CASSLSQGASYEQYF.

The V call is TRBV2, the J call TRBJ1-5, with 7 nucleotides matching TRBD1. CDR3 size: 14 residues. The J segment lost 0 bases and the V segment lost 6 bases, leaving 2 bases of the junction unmatched. CDR1 and CDR2 from the germline V gene are SNHLY and FYNNEI. Written as DNA, the CDR3 is TGTGCCAGCAGCCACAGGGGTAGCAATCAGCCCCAGCATTTT. Translated, it gives CASSHRGSNQPQHF.

This rearrangement joins TRBV9 to TRBJ1-5; D call uncertain. Deletions cut 0 bases from V and 4 bases from J, with 11 bases between. This CDR3 is built from 15 residues. Germline CDR1 reads SGDLS; CDR2 reads YYNGEE. CDR3 protein: CASSVGGVDNQPQHF. CDR3 coding DNA: TGTGCCAGCAGCGTAGGTGGAGTGGATAATCAGCCCCAGCATTTT.

This clone was seen just once. The chain recombines TRBV2 with TRBJ1-4; 7 bases map to TRBD1. CDR1 is SNHLY and CDR2 is FYNNEI in the germline V gene. Trimming removed 6 bases from V and 7 bases from J; junction bases left unmatched: 8. The CDR3 is 14 amino acids. The CDR3 loop is CASRGDSSSEKLFF. As DNA, the CDR3 is TGTGCCAGCAGGGGGGACAGTTCGAGTGAAAAACTGTTTTTT.

The rearrangement links TRBV4-1 to TRBJ2-6; D gene ambiguous. V gave up 10 bases and J gave up 0 bases, with 7 bases separating them. The germline V gene encodes CDR1 MGHRA and CDR2 YSYEKL. The CDR3 contains 13 residues. CDR3 nucleotides: TGCGCCACCTCAGGCTCTGGGGCCAACGTCCTGACTTTC. Translated, it gives CATSGSGANVLTF.

The J gene is TRBJ2-7, the V gene TRBV10-3; 7 bases are shared with TRBD1. The trim removed 10 bases at V and 1 base at J, leaving 4 bases unmatched. This CDR3 has 12 amino acids. Germline CDR1 reads ENHRY; CDR2 reads SYGVKD. CDR3: CASGQESYEQYF. In nucleotides, the CDR3 is TGTGCCAGCGGACAGGAGTCCTACGAGCAGTACTTC.

In nucleotides, the CDR3 is TGCGCCAGCAGCCCAGTGGGGAGTAACTATGGCTACACCTTC. This codes for CASSPVGSNYGYTF. The rearrangement joins TRBV4-3 to TRBJ1-2; D not certain. The CDR3 runs to 14 residues. Trimming took 4 bases from V and 1 from J, leaving 10 bases between them. The V gene's germline CDR1 is LGHNA and CDR2 YSLEER.

This rearrangement joins TRBV2 to TRBJ2-5; 11 nucleotides agree with TRBD2. The germline CDR1 and CDR2 sequences are SNHLY and FYNNEI. The V gene end was trimmed by 6 bases and the J gene end by 3 bases; junction bases not matched to a gene: 3. This CDR3 comprises 14 residues. As DNA, the CDR3 is TGTGCCAGCAGGGTGGGACTAGCGGAAGAGACCCAGTACTTC. It is translated as CASRVGLAEETQYF. The whole variable domain, remainder taken from reference TRBV2 and TRBJ2-5, is EPEVTQTPSHQVTQMGQEVILRCVPISNHLYFYWYRQILGQKVEFLVSFYNNEISEKSEIFDDQFSVERPDGSNFTLKIRSTKLEDSAMYFCASRVGLAEETQYFGPGTRLLVL.

V is TRBV5-1 and J is TRBJ2-6, with TRBD1 identical over 11 bases. The CDR3 loop spans 19 amino acids. The V and J ends lost 2 bases and 2 bases, in that order; junction bases with no gene match: 9. CDR1 is SGHRS and CDR2 is YFSETQ in the germline V gene. CDR3 sequence: CASSFFTGQGVTGANVLTF. In nucleotides, the CDR3 is TGCGCCAGCAGCTTTTTCACGGGACAGGGGGTTACTGGGGCCAACGTCCTGACTTTC.

This rearrangement joins TRBV2 to TRBJ1-5; 9 bases fit TRBD1. Germline lookup yields CDR1 SNHLY and CDR2 FYNNEI. V shed 3 bases and J 4 bases; nucleotides not matched to a gene: 7. The CDR3 has 16 amino acids. CDR3 nucleotide sequence: TGTGCCAGCAGTGACGGCAGGGGACAGGGTAATCAGCCCCAGCATTTT. It codes for CASSDGRGQGNQPQHF.

The V and J genes are TRBV30 and TRBJ1-6; D call uncertain. Looked up from germline, CDR1 is GTSNPN and CDR2 is SVGIG (reference sequence). The CDR3 is made up of 14 amino acids. V was pared by 1 base and J by 10 bases, with 14 bases between. In nucleotides, the CDR3 is TGTGCCTGGAGTGGGCACAGCAAATTCTCACCCCTCCACTTT. Amino acid sequence: CAWSGHSKFSPLHF.

The chain carries TRBV11-2 and TRBJ1-1; D is undetermined. V shed 4 bases and J shed 0 bases, with 15 bases lying between them. There are 16 residues in the CDR3. Germline-derived CDR1 and CDR2 are SGHAT and FQNNGV. CDR3 sequence reads: CASSSRPGRMNTEAFF. The CDR3 DNA reads TGTGCCAGCAGCTCTAGACCCGGTCGGATGAACACTGAAGCTTTCTTT.

The V and J genes are TRBV9 and TRBJ2-7; D remains unclear. Germline-derived CDR1 and CDR2 are SGDLS and YYNGEE. Deletions cut 7 bases from V and 3 bases from J, with 11 bases between. This CDR3 is 12 amino acids long. Here the CDR3 reads CASVTDDYEQYF. DNA for the CDR3: TGTGCCAGCGTAACAGATGACTACGAGCAGTACTTC.

The rearrangement links TRBV10-3 to TRBJ2-1; 7 bases match TRBD1. The germline V gene encodes CDR1 ENHRY and CDR2 SYGVKD. The CDR3 consists of 16 residues. The CDR3 reads CATTSSATGYGDEQFF. CDR3 DNA sequence: TGTGCTACCACATCCTCAGCGACAGGGTATGGCGATGAGCAGTTCTTC.

The gene calls are TRBV6-4 and TRBJ2-2, with 12 bases lining up with TRBD2. The CDR3 spans 15 residues. V was clipped by 4 bases and J by 3 bases; unmatched bases: 0. The germline V gene encodes CDR1 MRHNA and CDR2 SNTAGT. CDR3: CASSGLAGDTGELFF. As DNA, the CDR3 is TGTGCCAGCAGTGGACTAGCGGGGGACACCGGGGAGCTGTTTTTT.

J is TRBJ2-7 and V is TRBV7-2; 8 bases are shared with TRBD1. Germline values: CDR1 SGHTA, CDR2 FQGNSA. This CDR3 has 14 residues. Trimming took 3 bases from V and 5 from J; bases not matched to a gene: 6. Written as DNA, the CDR3 is TGTGCCAGCAGCTTCGGACAGGGAGGTCACGAGCAGTACTTC. The encoded protein is CASSFGQGGHEQYF.

The chain links TRBV6-5 to TRBJ2-7, with 7 bases lining up with TRBD2. The junction had 10 bases not matched to a gene; V was cut back by 6 bases and J by 2 bases. The CDR3 extends over 15 amino acids. Germline V gene lookup returns CDR1 MNHEY and CDR2 SVGAGI. The CDR3 protein is CASSQTAGATYEQYF. CDR3 coding DNA: TGTGCCAGCAGCCAAACCGCGGGAGCTACCTACGAGCAGTACTTC.

J is TRBJ2-7 and V is TRBV18; D may be TRBD1 (5 bases). Germline V gene lookup returns CDR1 KGHSH and CDR2 LQKENI. The CDR3 has 13 residues. The V end was cut by 3 bases, the J end by 2 bases, with 8 bases between. This chain's CDR3 is CASSPDTTYEQYF. CDR3 bases: TGTGCCAGCTCACCGGACACCACCTACGAGCAGTACTTC.

The rearrangement links TRBV7-9 to TRBJ2-1; a weak D match, TRBD2 (6 bases). CDR3 length: 13 amino acids. CDR1 is SEHNR and CDR2 is FQNEAQ in the germline V gene (reference sequence). Trimming stripped 8 bases from V and 9 bases from J, with 17 bases between. CDR3 nucleotide sequence: TGTGCCAGCTCGGGACTCCTTCGGGGTGAGCAGTTCTTC. Protein product: CASSGLLRGEQFF.